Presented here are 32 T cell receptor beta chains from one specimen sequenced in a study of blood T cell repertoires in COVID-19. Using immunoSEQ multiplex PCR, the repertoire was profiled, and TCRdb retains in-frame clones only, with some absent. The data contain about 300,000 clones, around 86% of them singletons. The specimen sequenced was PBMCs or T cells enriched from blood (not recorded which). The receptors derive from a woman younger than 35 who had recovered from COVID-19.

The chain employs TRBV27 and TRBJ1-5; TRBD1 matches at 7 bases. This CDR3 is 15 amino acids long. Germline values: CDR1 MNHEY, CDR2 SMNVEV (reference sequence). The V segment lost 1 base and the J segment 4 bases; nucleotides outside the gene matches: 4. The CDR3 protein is CASSLFGQANQPQHF. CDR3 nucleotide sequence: TGTGCCAGCAGTTTATTCGGACAGGCGAATCAGCCCCAGCATTTT.

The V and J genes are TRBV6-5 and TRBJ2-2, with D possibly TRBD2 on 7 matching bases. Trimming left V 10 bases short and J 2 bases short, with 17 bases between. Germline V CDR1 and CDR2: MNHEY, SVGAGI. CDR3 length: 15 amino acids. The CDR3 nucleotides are TGTGCCACCCTAAGGGGGGGAATAAACACCGGGGAGCTGTTTTTT. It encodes CATLRGGINTGELFF.

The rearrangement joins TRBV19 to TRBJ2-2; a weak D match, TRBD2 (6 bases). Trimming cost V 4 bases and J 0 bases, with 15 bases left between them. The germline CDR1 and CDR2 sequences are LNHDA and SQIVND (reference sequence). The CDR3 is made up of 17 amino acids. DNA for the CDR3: TGTGCCAGTAGTACCCTACTAGCTGCGACGAACACCGGGGAGCTGTTTTTT. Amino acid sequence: CASSTLLAATNTGELFF.

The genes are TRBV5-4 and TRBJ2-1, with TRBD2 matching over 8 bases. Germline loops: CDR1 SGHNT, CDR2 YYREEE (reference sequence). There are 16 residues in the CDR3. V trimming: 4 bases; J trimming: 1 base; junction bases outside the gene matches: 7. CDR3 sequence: CASSLPGLASYNEQFF. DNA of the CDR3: TGTGCCAGCAGCCTCCCCGGACTAGCTTCCTACAATGAGCAGTTCTTC.

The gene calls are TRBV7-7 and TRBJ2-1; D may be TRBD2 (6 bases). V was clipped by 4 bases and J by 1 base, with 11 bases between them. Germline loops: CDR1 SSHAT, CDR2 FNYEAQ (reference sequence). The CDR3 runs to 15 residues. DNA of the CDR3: TGTGCCAGCAGCTCGCGGACTACTTCCTACAATGAGCAGTTCTTC. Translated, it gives CASSSRTTSYNEQFF.

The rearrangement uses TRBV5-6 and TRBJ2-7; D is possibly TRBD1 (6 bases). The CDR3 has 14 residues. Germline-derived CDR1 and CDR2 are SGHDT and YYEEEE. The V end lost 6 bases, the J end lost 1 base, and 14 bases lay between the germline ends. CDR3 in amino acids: CASNVGTSSYEQYF. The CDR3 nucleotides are TGTGCCAGCAACGTCGGGACATCTTCCTACGAGCAGTACTTC.

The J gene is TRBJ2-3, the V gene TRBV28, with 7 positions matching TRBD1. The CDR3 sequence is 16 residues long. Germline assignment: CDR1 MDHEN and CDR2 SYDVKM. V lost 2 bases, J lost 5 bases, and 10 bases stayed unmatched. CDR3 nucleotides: TGTGCCAGCAGTTTAAGGGCAGGGGGTTCACGAGATACGCAGTATTTT. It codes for CASSLRAGGSRDTQYF.

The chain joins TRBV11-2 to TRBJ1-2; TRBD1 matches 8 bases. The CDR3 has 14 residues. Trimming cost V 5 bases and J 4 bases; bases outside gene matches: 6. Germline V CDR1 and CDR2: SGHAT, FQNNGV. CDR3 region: CASSQTGDSYGYTF. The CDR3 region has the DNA TGTGCCAGCAGCCAGACAGGGGATAGCTATGGCTACACCTTC.

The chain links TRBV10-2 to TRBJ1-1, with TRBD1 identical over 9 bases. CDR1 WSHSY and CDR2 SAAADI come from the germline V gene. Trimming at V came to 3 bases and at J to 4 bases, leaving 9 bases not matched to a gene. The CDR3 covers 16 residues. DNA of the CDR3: TGCGCCAGCAGTGATCCGGGACAGGGAGTGGGCACTGAAGCTTTCTTT. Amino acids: CASSDPGQGVGTEAFF.

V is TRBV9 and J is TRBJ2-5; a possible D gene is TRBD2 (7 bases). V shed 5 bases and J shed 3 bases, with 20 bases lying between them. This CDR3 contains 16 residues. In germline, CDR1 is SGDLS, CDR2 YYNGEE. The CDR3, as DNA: TGTGCCAGCAGTCCGAGGGGGGGTTTCTTCGAAGAGACCCAGTACTTC. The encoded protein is CASSPRGGFFEETQYF. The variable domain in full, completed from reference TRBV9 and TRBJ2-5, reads DSGVTQTPKHLITATGQRVTLRCSPRSGDLSVYWYQQSLDQGLQFLIQYYNGEERAKGNILERFSAQQFPDLHSELNLSSLELGDSALYFCASSPRGGFFEETQYFGPGTRLLVL.

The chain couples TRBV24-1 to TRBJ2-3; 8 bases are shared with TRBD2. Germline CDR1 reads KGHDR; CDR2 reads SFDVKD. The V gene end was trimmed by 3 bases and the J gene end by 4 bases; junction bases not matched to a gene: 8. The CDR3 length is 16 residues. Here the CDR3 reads CATSDPGRVVSDTQYF. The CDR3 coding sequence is TGTGCCACCAGTGATCCCGGGAGGGTAGTTTCAGATACGCAGTATTTT.

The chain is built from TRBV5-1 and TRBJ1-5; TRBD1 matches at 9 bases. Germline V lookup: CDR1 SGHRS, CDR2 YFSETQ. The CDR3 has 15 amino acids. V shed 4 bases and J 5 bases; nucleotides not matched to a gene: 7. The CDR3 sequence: CASSRTGGSDQPQHF. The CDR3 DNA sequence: TGCGCCAGCAGCAGAACAGGGGGCTCGGATCAGCCCCAGCATTTT.

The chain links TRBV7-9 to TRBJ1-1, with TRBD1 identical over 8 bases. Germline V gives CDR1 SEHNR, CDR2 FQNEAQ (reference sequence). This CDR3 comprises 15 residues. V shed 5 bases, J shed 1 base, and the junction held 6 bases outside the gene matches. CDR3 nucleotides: TGTGCCAGCAGCCACAGGACAGGGACGAACACTGAAGCTTTCTTT. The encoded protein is CASSHRTGTNTEAFF. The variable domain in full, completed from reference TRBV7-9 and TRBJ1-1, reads DTGVSQNPRHKITKRGQNVTFRCDPISEHNRLYWYRQTLGQGPEFLTYFQNEAQLEKSRLLSDRFSAERPKGSFSTLEIQRTEQGDSAMYLCASSHRTGTNTEAFFGQGTRLTVV.

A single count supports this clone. The CDR3 protein is CASSLEGGQPQHF. The DNA of the CDR3 is TGCGCCAGCAGCTTGGAAGGAGGTCAGCCCCAGCATTTT. The chain joins TRBV5-1 to TRBJ1-5; D is ambiguous. Trimming took 0 bases from V and 6 from J, leaving 7 bases between them. CDR1 and CDR2 from the germline V gene are SGHRS and YFSETQ. The CDR3 extends over 13 amino acids.

The CDR3 DNA reads as TGTGCCAGCAGTTTACCACAGGGGAATAATTCACCCCTCCACTTT. As protein: CASSLPQGNNSPLHF. The chain couples TRBV28 to TRBJ1-6; 7 positions match TRBD1. CDR1 is MDHEN and CDR2 is SYDVKM in the germline V gene. This CDR3 comprises 15 residues. V was clipped by 2 bases and J by 5 bases; unmatched bases: 3.

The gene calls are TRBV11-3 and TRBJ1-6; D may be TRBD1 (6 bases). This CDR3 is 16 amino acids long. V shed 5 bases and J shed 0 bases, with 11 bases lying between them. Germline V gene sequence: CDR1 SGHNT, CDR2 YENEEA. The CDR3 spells CASSQDRSSYNSPLHF. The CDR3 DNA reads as TGTGCCAGCAGCCAAGACAGGAGCTCCTATAATTCACCCCTCCACTTT.

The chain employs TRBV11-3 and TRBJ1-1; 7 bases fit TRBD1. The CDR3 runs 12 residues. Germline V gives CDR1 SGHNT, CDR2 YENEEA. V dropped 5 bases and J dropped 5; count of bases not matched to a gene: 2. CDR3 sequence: CASSQQGTEAFF. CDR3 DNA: TGTGCCAGCAGCCAACAGGGGACTGAAGCTTTCTTT.

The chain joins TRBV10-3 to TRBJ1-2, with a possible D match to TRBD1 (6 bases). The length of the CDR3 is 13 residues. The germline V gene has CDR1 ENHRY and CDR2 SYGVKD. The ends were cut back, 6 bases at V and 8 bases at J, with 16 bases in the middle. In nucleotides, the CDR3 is TGTGCCATCAGCGCGACAGGATCGAGGGGCTACACCTTC. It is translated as CAISATGSRGYTF.

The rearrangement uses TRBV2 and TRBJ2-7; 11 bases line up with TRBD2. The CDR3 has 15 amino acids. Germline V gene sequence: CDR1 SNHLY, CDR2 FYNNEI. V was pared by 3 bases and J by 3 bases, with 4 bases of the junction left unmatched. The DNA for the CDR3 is TGTGCCAGCAGTGACGCGCTAGCGGGGGGCTACGAGCAGTACTTC. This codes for CASSDALAGGYEQYF.

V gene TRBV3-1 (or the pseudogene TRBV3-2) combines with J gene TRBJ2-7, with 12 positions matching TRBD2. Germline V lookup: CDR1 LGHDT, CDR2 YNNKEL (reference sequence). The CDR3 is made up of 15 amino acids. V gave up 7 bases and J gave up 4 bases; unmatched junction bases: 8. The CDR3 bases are TGTGCCAGCACGCGGACTAGCGGGACTTCGTACGAGCAGTACTTC. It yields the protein CASTRTSGTSYEQYF.

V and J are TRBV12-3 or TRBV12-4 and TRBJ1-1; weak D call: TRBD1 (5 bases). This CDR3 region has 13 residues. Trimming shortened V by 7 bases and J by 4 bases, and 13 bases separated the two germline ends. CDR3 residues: CASIYGGSTEAFF. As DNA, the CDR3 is TGTGCCAGCATATACGGGGGGAGCACTGAAGCTTTCTTT.

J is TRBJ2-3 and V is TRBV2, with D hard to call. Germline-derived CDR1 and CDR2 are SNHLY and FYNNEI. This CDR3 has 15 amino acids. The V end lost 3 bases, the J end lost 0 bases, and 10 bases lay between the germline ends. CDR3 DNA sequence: TGTGCCAGCAGTGAGCTTCTGGCCAGCACAGATACGCAGTATTTT. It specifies CASSELLASTDTQYF. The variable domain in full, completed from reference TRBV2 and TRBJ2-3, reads EPEVTQTPSHQVTQMGQEVILRCVPISNHLYFYWYRQILGQKVEFLVSFYNNEISEKSEIFDDQFSVERPDGSNFTLKIRSTKLEDSAMYFCASSELLASTDTQYFGPGTRLTVL.

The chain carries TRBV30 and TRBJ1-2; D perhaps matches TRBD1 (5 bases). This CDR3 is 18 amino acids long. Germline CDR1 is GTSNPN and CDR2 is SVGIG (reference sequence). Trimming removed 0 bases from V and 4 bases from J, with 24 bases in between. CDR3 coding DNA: TGTGCCTGGAGTGTACGTCATTATCAGGGTGCCCCCCTCTATGGCTACACCTTC. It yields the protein CAWSVRHYQGAPLYGYTF.

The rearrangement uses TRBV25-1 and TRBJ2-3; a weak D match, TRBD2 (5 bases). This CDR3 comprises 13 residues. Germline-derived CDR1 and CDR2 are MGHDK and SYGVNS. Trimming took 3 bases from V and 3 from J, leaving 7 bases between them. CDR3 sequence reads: CASSEDLTDTQYF. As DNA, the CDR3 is TGTGCCAGCAGTGAGGACTTAACAGATACGCAGTATTTT.

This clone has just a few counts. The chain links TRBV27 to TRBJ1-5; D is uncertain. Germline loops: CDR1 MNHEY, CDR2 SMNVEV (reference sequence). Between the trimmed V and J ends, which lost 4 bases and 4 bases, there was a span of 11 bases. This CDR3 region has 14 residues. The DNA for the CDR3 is TGTGCCAGCAGTTCCCACAGCTCAAATCAGCCCCAGCATTTT. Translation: CASSSHSSNQPQHF.

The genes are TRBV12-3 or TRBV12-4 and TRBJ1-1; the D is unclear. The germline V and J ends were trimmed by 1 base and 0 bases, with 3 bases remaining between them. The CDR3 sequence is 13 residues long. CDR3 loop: CASSLVVNTEAFF. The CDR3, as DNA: TGTGCCAGCAGTTTAGTAGTGAACACTGAAGCTTTCTTT.

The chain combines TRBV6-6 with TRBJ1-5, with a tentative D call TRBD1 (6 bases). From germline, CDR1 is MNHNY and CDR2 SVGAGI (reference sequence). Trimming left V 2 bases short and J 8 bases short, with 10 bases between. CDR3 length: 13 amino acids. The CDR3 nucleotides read TGTGCCAGCAGTTACCTAGGGGGAGAGCCCCAGCATTTT. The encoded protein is CASSYLGGEPQHF.

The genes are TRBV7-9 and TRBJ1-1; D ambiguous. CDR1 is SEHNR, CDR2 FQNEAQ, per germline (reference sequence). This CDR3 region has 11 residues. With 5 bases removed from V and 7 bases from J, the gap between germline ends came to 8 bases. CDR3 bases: TGTGCCAGCAGCGGTCGGGGTGAAGCTTTCTTT. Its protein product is CASSGRGEAFF.

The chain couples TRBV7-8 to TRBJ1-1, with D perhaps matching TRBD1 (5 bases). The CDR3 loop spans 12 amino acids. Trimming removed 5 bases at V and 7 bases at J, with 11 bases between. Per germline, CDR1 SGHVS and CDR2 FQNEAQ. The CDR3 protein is CASSPGQGEAFF. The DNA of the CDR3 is TGTGCCAGCAGCCCTGGTCAGGGTGAAGCTTTCTTT.

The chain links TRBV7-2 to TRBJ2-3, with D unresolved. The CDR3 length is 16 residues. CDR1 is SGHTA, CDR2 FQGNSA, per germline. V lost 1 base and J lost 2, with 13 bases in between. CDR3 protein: CASSLGASTATDTQYF. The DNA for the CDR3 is TGTGCCAGCAGCTTAGGAGCCTCAACAGCCACAGATACGCAGTATTTT.

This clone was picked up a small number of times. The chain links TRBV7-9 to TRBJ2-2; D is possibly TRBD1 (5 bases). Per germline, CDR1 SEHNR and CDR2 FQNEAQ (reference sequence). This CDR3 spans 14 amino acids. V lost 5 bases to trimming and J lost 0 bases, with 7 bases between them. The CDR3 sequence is CASSLTANTGELFF. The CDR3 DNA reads TGTGCCAGCAGCCTGACAGCGAACACCGGGGAGCTGTTTTTT.

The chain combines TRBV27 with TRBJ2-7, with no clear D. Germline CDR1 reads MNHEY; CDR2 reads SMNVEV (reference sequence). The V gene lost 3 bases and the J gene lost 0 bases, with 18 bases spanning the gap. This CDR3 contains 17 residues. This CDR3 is CASSLLVPQELSYEQYF. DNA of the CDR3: TGTGCCAGCAGTTTGTTGGTTCCGCAGGAACTCTCCTACGAGCAGTACTTC.